This TCR beta chain was documented in a study of a mutant IDH1 vaccine in newly diagnosed glioma. Study as a whole: The treated group averaged approximately 42 years old and was around 62% male, about 40% female.

The protocol was immunoSEQ multiplex PCR, while the TCRdb copy is restricted to in-frame clones and leaves out a portion. The sample records about 92,000 clones, about four fifths being singletons. V was pared by 4 bases and J by 5 bases, with 27 bases between. CDR3 length equals 18 residues. Germline V gives CDR1 ENHRY, CDR2 SYGVKD. Noted time point: baseline, week 1 (first vaccination visit). Treatment indicated: pre-vaccination baseline after standard-of-care therapy. The chain joins TRBV10-3 to TRBJ2-7, with TRBD2 as a possible D gene (6 bases). This TCR came from a man aged 40-55 years with glioma. The sample was PBMCs, taken from a glioma patient treated with radiotherapy, temozolomide or both. CDR3: CAISGPTNLGGIWDEQYF. In DNA form, the CDR3 reads TGTGCCATCAGTGGCCCCACGAATTTGGGGGGTATATGGGACGAGCAGTACTTC.